This T cell receptor (beta chain) stems from a study of blood T cell repertoires in COVID-19. CDR1 is SGHRS and CDR2 is YFSETQ in the germline V gene. After removal of 0 bases from V and 8 bases from J, the junction contained 7 bases not matched to a gene. This CDR3 is built from 14 residues. Study processing details: Reference gene primer amplification gave nucleated cell count estimates. Clones were read by immunoSEQ multiplex PCR, and TCRdb kept only the in-frame ones, dropping some. V, J and clone size derive from that table, while D and trimming were established from the DNA sequence. The sample comprises 75,000 to 95,000 clones, approximately 88% of which are singletons, and about 5.3% rests with the top ten.

The TCR comes from a man aged 60 to 75 with acute or convalescent COVID-19. Sequences were obtained from peripheral blood. V gene TRBV5-1 combines with J gene TRBJ1-1, with 7 bases lining up with TRBD1. The CDR3 sequence is CASSLEGAPLEAFF. The CDR3, as DNA: TGCGCCAGCAGCTTGGAGGGGGCCCCTCTAGAAGCTTTCTTT.